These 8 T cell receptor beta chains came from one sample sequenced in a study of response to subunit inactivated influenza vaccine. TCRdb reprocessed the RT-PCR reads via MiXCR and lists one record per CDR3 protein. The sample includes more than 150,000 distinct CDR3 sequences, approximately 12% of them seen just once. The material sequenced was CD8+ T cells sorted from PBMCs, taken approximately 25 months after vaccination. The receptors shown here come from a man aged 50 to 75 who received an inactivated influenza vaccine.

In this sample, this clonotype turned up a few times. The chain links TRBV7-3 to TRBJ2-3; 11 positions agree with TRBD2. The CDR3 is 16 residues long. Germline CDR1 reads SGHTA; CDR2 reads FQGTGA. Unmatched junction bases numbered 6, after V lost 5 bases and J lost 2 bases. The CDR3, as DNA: TGTGCCAGCAGCCTCGGGACTAGCGGACCCACAGATACGCAGTATTTT. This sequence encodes CASSLGTSGPTDTQYF. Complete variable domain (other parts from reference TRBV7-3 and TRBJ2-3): GAGVSQTPSNKVTEKGKYVELRCDPISGHTALYWYRQSLGQGPEFLIYFQGTGAADDSGLPNDRFFAVRPEGSVSTLKIQRTERGDSAVYLCASSLGTSGPTDTQYFGPGTRLTVL.

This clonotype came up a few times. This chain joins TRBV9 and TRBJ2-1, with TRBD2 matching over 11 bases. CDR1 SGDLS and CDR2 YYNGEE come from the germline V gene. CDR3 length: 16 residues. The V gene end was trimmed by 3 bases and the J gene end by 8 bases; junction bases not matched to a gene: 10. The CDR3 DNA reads TGTGCCAGCAGCGCGCTTAGCGGGAGGGCTTTCGATGAGCAGTTCTTC. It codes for CASSALSGRAFDEQFF.

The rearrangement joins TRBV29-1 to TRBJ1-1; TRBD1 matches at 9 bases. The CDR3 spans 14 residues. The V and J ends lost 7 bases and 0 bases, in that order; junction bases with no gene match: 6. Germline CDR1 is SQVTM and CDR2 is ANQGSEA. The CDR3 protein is CSGYRGPLNTEAFF. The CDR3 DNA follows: TGCAGCGGCTACAGGGGGCCTCTGAACACTGAAGCTTTCTTT.

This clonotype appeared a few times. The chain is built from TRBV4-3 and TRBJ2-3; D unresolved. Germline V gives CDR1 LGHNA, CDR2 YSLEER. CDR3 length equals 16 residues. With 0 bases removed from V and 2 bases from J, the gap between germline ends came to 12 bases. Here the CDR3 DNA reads TGCGCCAGCAGCCAAGATGAACAGAGCTTCACAGATACGCAGTATTTT. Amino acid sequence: CASSQDEQSFTDTQYF.

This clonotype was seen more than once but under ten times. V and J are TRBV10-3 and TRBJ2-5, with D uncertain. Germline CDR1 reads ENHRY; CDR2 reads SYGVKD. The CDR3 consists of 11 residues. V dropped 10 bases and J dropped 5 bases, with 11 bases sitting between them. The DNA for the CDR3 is TGTGCCACTATGGCCGATGAGACCCAGTACTTC. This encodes CATMADETQYF.

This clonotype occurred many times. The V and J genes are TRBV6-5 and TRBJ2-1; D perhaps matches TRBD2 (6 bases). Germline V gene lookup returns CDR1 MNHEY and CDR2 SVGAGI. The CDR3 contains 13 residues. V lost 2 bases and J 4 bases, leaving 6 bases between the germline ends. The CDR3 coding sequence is TGTGCCAGCAGTTACGGAGGGTACAATGAGCAGTTCTTC. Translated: CASSYGGYNEQFF.

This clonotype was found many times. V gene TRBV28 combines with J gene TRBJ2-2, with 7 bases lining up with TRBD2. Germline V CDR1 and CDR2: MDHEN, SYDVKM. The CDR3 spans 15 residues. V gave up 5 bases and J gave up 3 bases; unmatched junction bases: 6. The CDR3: CASSPGLVDTGELFF. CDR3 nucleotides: TGTGCCAGCAGTCCAGGACTAGTAGACACCGGGGAGCTGTTTTTT.

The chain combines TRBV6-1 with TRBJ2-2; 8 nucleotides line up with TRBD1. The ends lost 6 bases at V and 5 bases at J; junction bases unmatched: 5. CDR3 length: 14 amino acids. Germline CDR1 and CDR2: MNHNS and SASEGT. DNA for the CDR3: TGTGCCAGCAGCCCCCGGACAGGGACCGGGGAGCTGTTTTTT. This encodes CASSPRTGTGELFF.